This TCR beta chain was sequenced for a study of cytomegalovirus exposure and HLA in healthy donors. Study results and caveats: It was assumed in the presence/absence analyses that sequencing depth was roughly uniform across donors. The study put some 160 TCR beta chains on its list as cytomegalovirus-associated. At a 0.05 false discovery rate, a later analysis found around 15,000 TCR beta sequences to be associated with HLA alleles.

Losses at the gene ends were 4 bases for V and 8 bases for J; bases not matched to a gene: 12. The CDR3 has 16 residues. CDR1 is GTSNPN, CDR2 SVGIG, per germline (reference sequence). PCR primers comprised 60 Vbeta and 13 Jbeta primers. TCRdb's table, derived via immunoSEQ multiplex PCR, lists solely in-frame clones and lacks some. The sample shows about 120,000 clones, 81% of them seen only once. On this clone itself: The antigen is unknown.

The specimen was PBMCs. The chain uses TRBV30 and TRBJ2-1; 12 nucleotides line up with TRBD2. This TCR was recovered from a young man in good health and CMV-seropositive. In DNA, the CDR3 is TGTGCCTGGACCCGCAAAGGACTAGCGGGAACCTATGAGCAGTTCTTC. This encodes CAWTRKGLAGTYEQFF. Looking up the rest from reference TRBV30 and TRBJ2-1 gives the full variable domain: SQTIHQWPATLVQPVGSPLSLECTVEGTSNPNLYWYRQAAGRGLQLLFYSVGIGQISSEVPQNLSASRPQDRQFILSSKKLLLSDSGFYLCAWTRKGLAGTYEQFFGPGTRLTVL.